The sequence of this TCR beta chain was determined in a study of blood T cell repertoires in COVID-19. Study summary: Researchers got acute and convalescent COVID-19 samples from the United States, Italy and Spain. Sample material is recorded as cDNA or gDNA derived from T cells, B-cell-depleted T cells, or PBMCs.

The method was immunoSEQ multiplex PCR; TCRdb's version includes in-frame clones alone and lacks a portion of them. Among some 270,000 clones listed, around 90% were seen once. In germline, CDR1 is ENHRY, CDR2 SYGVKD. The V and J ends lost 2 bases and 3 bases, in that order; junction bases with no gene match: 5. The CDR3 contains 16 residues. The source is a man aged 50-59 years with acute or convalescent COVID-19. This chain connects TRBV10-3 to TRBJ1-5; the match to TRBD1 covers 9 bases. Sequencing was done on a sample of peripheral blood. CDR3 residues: CAISEGTGKYNQPQHF. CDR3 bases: TGTGCCATCAGTGAGGGGACAGGGAAGTACAATCAGCCCCAGCATTTT.